Shown below are 23 T cell receptor beta chains from a single sample sequenced in a study of shared clonotypes between healthy human individuals. Repertoires were generated with immunoSEQ multiplex PCR, while TCRdb's copy carries only in-frame clones and drops some. The repertoire holds some 1.5 million clones, with around 97% as singletons. Sequencing input: naive CD4+ T cells sorted from blood. Specified subset: CD45RA+ positively selected. The receptors were sampled from a man in his thirties or forties in good health.

V and J are TRBV11-2 and TRBJ2-7, with 9 bases aligning to TRBD2. J was trimmed by 5 bases and V by 1 base; bases with no gene match: 9. This CDR3 comprises 16 residues. The germline V gene encodes CDR1 SGHAT and CDR2 FQNNGV. CDR3: CASSLVSIASGNEQYF. As DNA, the CDR3 is TGTGCCAGCAGCTTAGTCTCTATAGCTAGCGGGAACGAGCAGTACTTC.

The chain has TRBV9 and TRBJ2-6; either TRBD1 or TRBD2 may fit D (5 bases each). This CDR3 spans 19 amino acids. Germline V gene data show CDR1 as SGDLS and CDR2 as YYNGEE. Trimming shortened V by 4 bases and J by 0 bases, and 20 bases separated the two germline ends. The CDR3 spells CASSSRSPGPSSGANVLTF. Here the CDR3 DNA reads TGTGCCAGCAGCTCACGAAGTCCGGGACCGAGCTCTGGGGCCAACGTCCTGACTTTC.

This chain links TRBV28 with TRBJ2-6; 8 bases align to TRBD2. This CDR3 is built from 13 residues. Per germline, CDR1 MDHEN and CDR2 SYDVKM. The J segment lost 10 bases and the V segment lost 6 bases, leaving 5 bases of the junction unmatched. The CDR3 spells CASSGGARNVLTF. The CDR3, as DNA: TGTGCCAGCAGCGGGGGGGCACGAAACGTCCTGACTTTC.

On this clone: The germline gene is not matched at one end of the junction; a read error may be the cause. This CDR3 is CASTLEDGQETQYF. CDR3 nucleotide sequence: TGCGCCAGCACCTTGGAGGACGGACAAGAGACCCAGTACTTC. This chain uses TRBV5-1 with TRBJ2-5, with D tentatively TRBD2 (5 bases). The CDR3 has 14 residues. Germline lookup yields CDR1 SGHRS and CDR2 YFSETQ. Complete variable domain (other parts from reference TRBV5-1 and TRBJ2-5): KAGVTQTPRYLIKTRGQQVTLSCSPISGHRSVSWYQQTPGQGLQFLFEYFSETQRNKGNFPGRFSGRQFSNSRSEMNVSTLELGDSALYLCASTLEDGQETQYFGPGTRLLVL.

This clone was seen once. V gene TRBV7-9 combines with J gene TRBJ2-1; 7 nucleotides line up with TRBD2. V trimming: 2 bases; J trimming: 10 bases; junction bases outside the gene matches: 2. CDR3 size: 12 residues. The germline CDR1 and CDR2 sequences are SEHNR and FQNEAQ (reference sequence). The CDR3 region has the DNA TGTGCCAGCAGCTTACTAGCGGAAGAGCAGTTCTTC. As protein: CASSLLAEEQFF.

The V call is TRBV28, the J call TRBJ2-7, with 7 bases aligning to TRBD1. CDR1 MDHEN and CDR2 SYDVKM come from the germline V gene. The CDR3 consists of 16 residues. V shed 6 bases and J 3 bases; nucleotides not matched to a gene: 14. CDR3 loop: CASSATGMKAYYEQYF. The CDR3 DNA sequence: TGTGCCAGCAGCGCGACAGGGATGAAGGCTTACTACGAGCAGTACTTC.

The chain uses TRBV28 and TRBJ2-1; no firm D call. Trimming took off 6 bases at V and 2 bases at J, with 14 bases between the two ends. The germline V gene encodes CDR1 MDHEN and CDR2 SYDVKM. This CDR3 spans 15 amino acids. CDR3 in amino acids: CASSPQVGPYNEQFF. The CDR3 bases are TGTGCCAGCAGCCCTCAGGTTGGCCCCTACAATGAGCAGTTCTTC.

This chain uses TRBV5-1 with TRBJ2-7; the match to TRBD2 covers 14 bases. The CDR3 sequence is 18 residues long. The J segment lost 2 bases and the V segment lost 3 bases, leaving 10 bases of the junction unmatched. The germline gives CDR1 SGHRS, CDR2 YFSETQ. In nucleotides, the CDR3 is TGCGCCAGCAGCTCCGGACTAGCGGGAGGTGTATTCGCCTACGAGCAGTACTTC. It specifies CASSSGLAGGVFAYEQYF.

In its sample, this clone was seen once. The gene calls are TRBV4-2 and TRBJ1-4; TRBD1 might be the D (6 bases). Germline values: CDR1 LGHNA, CDR2 YNFKEQ. Trimming cost V 0 bases and J 4 bases, with 15 bases left between them. CDR3 length equals 17 residues. The CDR3 is CASSQEGRGRDNEKLFF. Written as DNA, the CDR3 is TGTGCCAGCAGCCAAGAAGGCAGGGGCCGGGATAATGAAAAACTGTTTTTT.

This chain connects TRBV28 to TRBJ2-1; 8 nucleotides agree with TRBD1. Losses at the gene ends were 4 bases for V and 9 bases for J; bases not matched to a gene: 11. The CDR3 is 15 residues long. Per the germline V gene, CDR1 is MDHEN and CDR2 is SYDVKM. The CDR3 DNA reads TGTGCCAGCAGTTCCTCGGCGGACAGGGATCGTGAGCAGTTCTTC. Translating it yields CASSSSADRDREQFF.

The V and J genes are TRBV30 and TRBJ2-5; no reliable D call. V was shortened by 2 bases and J by 4 bases, with 5 bases between the two germline ends. The CDR3 loop spans 11 amino acids. Per germline, CDR1 GTSNPN and CDR2 SVGIG (reference sequence). The CDR3 coding sequence is TGTGCCTGGAGTTCAACAGAGACCCAGTACTTC. It specifies CAWSSTETQYF.

Here the CDR3 DNA reads TGTGCCAGCAGCTTAAAACTAGCGGGAGTATTCGATGAGCAGTTCTTC. It codes for CASSLKLAGVFDEQFF. The chain joins TRBV7-9 to TRBJ2-1; 11 bases are a match to TRBD2. CDR1 is SEHNR and CDR2 is FQNEAQ in the germline V gene (reference sequence). CDR3 length equals 16 residues. The V and J ends lost 2 bases and 8 bases, in that order; junction bases with no gene match: 8. The full variable domain, with the rest looked up from reference TRBV7-9 and TRBJ2-1, is DTGVSQNPRHKITKRGQNVTFRCDPISEHNRLYWYRQTLGQGPEFLTYFQNEAQLEKSRLLSDRFSAERPKGSFSTLEIQRTEQGDSAMYLCASSLKLAGVFDEQFFGPGTRLTVL.

The J gene is TRBJ1-3, the V gene TRBV28; D is unresolved. Trimming shortened V by 10 bases and J by 0 bases, and 16 bases separated the two germline ends. Germline CDR1 is MDHEN and CDR2 is SYDVKM. The CDR3 runs to 15 residues. As DNA, the CDR3 is TGTGCCACCAGGCTAGCCTTTCTCTCTGGAAACACCATATATTTT. It yields the protein CATRLAFLSGNTIYF.

This chain connects TRBV25-1 to TRBJ2-5; 8 bases agree with TRBD1. CDR1 is MGHDK, CDR2 SYGVNS, per germline. The length of the CDR3 is 15 residues. The junction had 7 bases not matched to a gene; V was cut back by 3 bases and J by 4 bases. CDR3: CASSDFSGGIETQYF. DNA of the CDR3: TGTGCCAGCAGTGACTTTTCAGGGGGCATAGAGACCCAGTACTTC.

V is TRBV28 and J is TRBJ2-2; D is unresolved. The CDR3 consists of 13 residues. The germline V gene has CDR1 MDHEN and CDR2 SYDVKM. V lost 5 bases to trimming and J lost 2 bases, with 6 bases between them. CDR3 bases: TGTGCCAGCAGTAGGCGAAACACCGGGGAGCTGTTTTTT. This gives the protein CASSRRNTGELFF.

Turning to this clone: Mismatch with germline at one junction end may stem from a read error. The rearrangement joins TRBV10-3 to TRBJ1-1; maybe TRBD1 (5 bases). The germline V gene has CDR1 ENHRY and CDR2 SYGVKD. There are 17 residues in the CDR3. Here the CDR3 reads CAISAPPGQTMNTEAFF. The CDR3 DNA follows: TGTGCCATCAGTGCCCCCCCCGGACAAACGATGAATACTGAAGCTTTCTTT.

The CDR3: CSVGANPRTNTEAFF. CDR3 nucleotide sequence: TGCAGCGTTGGGGCAAATCCGAGAACGAACACTGAAGCTTTCTTT. This chain uses TRBV29-1 with TRBJ1-1; D ambiguous. CDR1 SQVTM and CDR2 ANQGSEA come from the germline V gene. V lost 4 bases and J 1 base, leaving 16 bases between the germline ends. The CDR3 consists of 15 residues.

The V and J genes are TRBV7-2 and TRBJ2-7, with D possibly matching TRBD2 (6 bases). Trimming stripped 6 bases from V and 4 bases from J, with 16 bases between. CDR3 length: 14 amino acids. Germline-derived CDR1 and CDR2 are SGHTA and FQGNSA. This CDR3 is CASREGGVPYEQYF. CDR3 bases: TGTGCCAGCAGGGAGGGTGGGGTCCCGTACGAGCAGTACTTC.

The chain joins TRBV5-1 to TRBJ2-7; D ambiguous. Between the trimmed V and J ends, which lost 0 bases and 9 bases, there was a span of 13 bases. The CDR3 runs 13 residues. Germline CDR1 SGHRS, CDR2 YFSETQ. DNA of the CDR3: TGCGCCAGCAGCTTGGGGGCCGGCGTCGGGCAGTACTTC. Translated: CASSLGAGVGQYF.

This clone has just one count. Other DNA sequences from this sample encode an identical CDR3 as well. V and J are TRBV9 and TRBJ2-1; 10 nucleotides agree with TRBD1. The J segment lost 5 bases and the V segment lost 2 bases, leaving 1 base of the junction unmatched. This CDR3 region has 14 residues. Germline V CDR1 and CDR2: SGDLS, YYNGEE. In nucleotides, the CDR3 is TGTGCCAGCAGCGTGGGACAGGGGAACAATGAGCAGTTCTTC. Amino acids: CASSVGQGNNEQFF.

V usage is TRBV27 and J usage is TRBJ2-7, with a possible D match to TRBD2 (5 bases). Germline-derived CDR1 and CDR2 are MNHEY and SMNVEV (reference sequence). This CDR3 contains 15 residues. Trimming stripped 2 bases from V and 5 bases from J, with 16 bases between. The CDR3 loop reads CASSLEGGRTHEQYF. CDR3 coding DNA: TGTGCCAGCAGTTTAGAGGGTGGCAGGACCCACGAGCAGTACTTC.

This chain connects TRBV21-1 to TRBJ2-7; no DNA check was done on the table's D call, TRBD1. TRBV21-1 is a recognized pseudogene. This CDR3 is 12 amino acids long. DNA of the CDR3: TGTGCCAGCAGCATCCCAGTGCACGAGCAGTACTTC. Its protein is CASSIPVHEQYF.

This sequence joins TRBV28 and TRBJ2-7; D call uncertain. Trimming left V 5 bases short and J 3 bases short, with 8 bases between. Looked up from germline, CDR1 is MDHEN and CDR2 is SYDVKM. CDR3 length equals 12 residues. The CDR3: CASSLQSYEQYF. The CDR3 bases are TGTGCCAGCAGTCTCCAGAGCTACGAGCAGTACTTC.